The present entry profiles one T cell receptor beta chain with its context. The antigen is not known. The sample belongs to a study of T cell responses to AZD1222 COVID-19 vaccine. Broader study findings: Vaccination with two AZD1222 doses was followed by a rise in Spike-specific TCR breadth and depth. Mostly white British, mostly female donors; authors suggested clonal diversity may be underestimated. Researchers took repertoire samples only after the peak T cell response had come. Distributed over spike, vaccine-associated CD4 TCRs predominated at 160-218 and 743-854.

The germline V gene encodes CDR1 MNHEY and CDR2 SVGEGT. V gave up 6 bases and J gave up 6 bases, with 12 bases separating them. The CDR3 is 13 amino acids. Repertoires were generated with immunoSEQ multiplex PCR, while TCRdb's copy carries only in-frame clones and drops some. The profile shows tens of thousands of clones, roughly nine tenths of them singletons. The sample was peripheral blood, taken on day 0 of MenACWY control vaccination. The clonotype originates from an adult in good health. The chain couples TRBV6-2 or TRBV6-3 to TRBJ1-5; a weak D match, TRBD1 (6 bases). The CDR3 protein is CASSPQGSQPQHF. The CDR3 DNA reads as TGTGCCAGCAGCCCGCAGGGGAGTCAGCCCCAGCATTTT.